What follows are 15 T cell receptor beta chains derived from one specimen sequenced in a study of identical twins. TCRdb re-analysed the 5' RACE reads in MiXCR, keeping a single row per CDR3 protein. The data hold some 1,600,000 distinct CDR3 sequences, with about 30% observed a single time. The source material was cord blood. Receptors originate from a newborn girl in good health.

This clonotype has a handful of counts. V and J are TRBV29-1 and TRBJ1-1; 8 bases fit TRBD1. The CDR3 length is 15 residues. Trimming cost V 1 base and J 7 bases; bases outside gene matches: 11. Germline CDR1 reads SQVTM; CDR2 reads ANQGSEA. This chain's CDR3 is CSVEGEDRVRLEAFF. CDR3 nucleotide sequence: TGCAGCGTTGAAGGCGAGGACAGGGTCCGTCTTGAAGCTTTCTTT.

In the case of this clonotype: The CDR3 does not end in the conserved phenylalanine or tryptophan, so this is likely a read error. The gene calls are TRBV20-1 and TRBJ2-1; TRBD2 matches at 15 bases. V dropped 0 bases and J dropped 8; count of bases not matched to a gene: 8. The germline V gene has CDR1 DFQATT and CDR2 SNEGSKA (reference sequence). The CDR3 contains 17 residues. CDR3 nucleotide sequence: TGCAGTGCTAGAGATGGACTAGCGGGAGGGCTTACGGATGAGCAGTTCTTA. Translating it yields CSARDGLAGGLTDEQFL.

V and J are TRBV12-3 or TRBV12-4 and TRBJ2-7, with TRBD2 identical over 12 bases. J lost 7 bases, V lost 1 base, and 8 bases had no gene match. The length of the CDR3 is 16 residues. CDR3 in DNA: TGTGCCAGCAGTTTAGGTACTAGCGGGAGGCGCCCTGAGCAGTACTTC. Amino acids: CASSLGTSGRRPEQYF.

This chain links TRBV28 with TRBJ2-2; D is ambiguous. The CDR3 is 16 amino acids. CDR1 is MDHEN and CDR2 is SYDVKM in the germline V gene. The V gene lost 2 bases and the J gene lost 0 bases, with 10 bases spanning the gap. This CDR3 reads CASSLLGLANTGELFF. CDR3 nucleotide sequence: TGTGCCAGCAGTTTACTTGGCCTCGCGAACACCGGGGAGCTGTTTTTT.

This sequence joins TRBV4-1 and TRBJ1-4, with D unresolved. Germline lookup yields CDR1 MGHRA and CDR2 YSYEKL. V lost 0 bases, J lost 5 bases, and 10 bases lay in between. The CDR3 length is 15 residues. The CDR3 protein is CASSQEGTTNEKLFF. The CDR3 DNA follows: TGCGCCAGCAGCCAAGAGGGCACCACAAATGAAAAACTGTTTTTT.

Only a few counts were recorded for this clonotype. The chain couples TRBV5-6 to TRBJ2-3; no definite D call. Germline-derived CDR1 and CDR2 are SGHDT and YYEEEE. V gave up 1 base and J gave up 0 bases, with 21 bases separating them. The CDR3 runs 19 residues. The CDR3 region is CASSLLWNGTFLSTDTQYF. The CDR3 DNA sequence: TGTGCCAGCAGCTTGTTGTGGAACGGAACCTTCCTTAGCACAGATACGCAGTATTTT.

The CDR3 here is CSARDFPNYGYTF. The CDR3 DNA reads as TGCAGTGCTAGAGATTTCCCCAACTATGGCTACACCTTC. V is TRBV20-1 and J is TRBJ1-2, with unresolved D. Trimming took off 0 bases at V and 2 bases at J, with 7 bases between the two ends. Germline CDR1 DFQATT, CDR2 SNEGSKA (reference sequence). The CDR3 sequence is 13 residues long.

V is TRBV5-6 and J is TRBJ1-6; TRBD1 might be the D (5 bases). CDR3 size: 19 residues. CDR1 is SGHDT and CDR2 is YYEEEE in the germline V gene. Deletions cut 1 base from V and 7 bases from J, with 24 bases between. The CDR3 is CASSLWRLLPGTTNSPLHF. The CDR3 DNA reads as TGTGCCAGCAGCTTGTGGCGCCTACTCCCAGGGACGACGAATTCACCCCTCCACTTT.

The sample holds a few counts of this clonotype. The chain uses TRBV21-1 and TRBJ2-7; the table's D call, TRBD1, has no DNA check behind it. TRBV21-1 is assigned pseudogene status. This CDR3 is built from 16 residues. The chain's CDR3 is CASSIYKRTESYEQYF. In DNA form, the CDR3 reads TGTGCCAGCAGCATATATAAGCGGACAGAGTCCTACGAGCAGTACTTC.

Details on this clonotype: Its ends do not fully match the called genes, so a read error is possible. The J gene is TRBJ2-1, the V gene TRBV4-2, with D possibly being TRBD2 (5 bases). The CDR3 is made up of 14 amino acids. CDR1 and CDR2 (germline): LGHNA, YNFKEQ. In nucleotides, the CDR3 is TGTGCCGGCAGCCAGGACCCAGCGGTCAGTGAGCAGTTCTTC. Protein sequence: CAGSQDPAVSEQFF.

This clonotype was counted ten times or more. The chain couples TRBV5-1 to TRBJ1-2; tentatively, D is TRBD1 (5 bases). The CDR3 consists of 15 residues. Germline V gives CDR1 SGHRS, CDR2 YFSETQ. Trimming took off 0 bases at V and 8 bases at J, with 17 bases between the two ends. The CDR3 is CASSLGGREVYGYTF. The DNA for the CDR3 is TGCGCCAGCAGCTTGGGAGGCAGGGAAGTCTACGGCTACACCTTC.

The rearrangement uses TRBV12-3 or TRBV12-4 and TRBJ2-1; 7 bases are shared with TRBD1. V shed 2 bases and J 1 base; nucleotides not matched to a gene: 8. The CDR3 is 17 residues long. The CDR3 protein is CASSLKGQSVSYNEQFF. Written as DNA, the CDR3 is TGTGCCAGCAGTTTAAAGGGACAGTCTGTATCCTACAATGAGCAGTTCTTC.

This chain uses TRBV29-1 with TRBJ2-1, with 10 nucleotides matching TRBD2. This CDR3 region has 16 residues. CDR1 is SQVTM, CDR2 ANQGSEA, per germline. V lost 3 bases and J lost 5; bases outside the gene matches: 10. The CDR3 DNA follows: TGCAGCGTTGACGGGAAACTAGCGGGGAACAACAATGAGCAGTTCTTC. It translates to CSVDGKLAGNNNEQFF.

This chain uses TRBV20-1 with TRBJ2-7, with unresolved D. The CDR3 covers 13 residues. Germline CDR1 DFQATT, CDR2 SNEGSKA (reference sequence). The germline V and J ends were trimmed by 6 bases and 2 bases, with 14 bases remaining between them. CDR3 sequence: CSAYDRATYEQYF. As DNA, the CDR3 is TGCAGTGCCTACGATAGGGCTACCTACGAGCAGTACTTC.

This clonotype was seen a few times. This chain uses TRBV6-5 with TRBJ2-3; unclear D gene. In germline, CDR1 is MNHEY, CDR2 SVGAGI. This CDR3 is built from 14 residues. The V end lost 5 bases, the J end lost 2 bases, and 11 bases lay between the germline ends. This CDR3 is CASSGEGPTDTQYF. The CDR3 coding sequence is TGTGCCAGCAGTGGAGAAGGCCCCACAGATACGCAGTATTTT.